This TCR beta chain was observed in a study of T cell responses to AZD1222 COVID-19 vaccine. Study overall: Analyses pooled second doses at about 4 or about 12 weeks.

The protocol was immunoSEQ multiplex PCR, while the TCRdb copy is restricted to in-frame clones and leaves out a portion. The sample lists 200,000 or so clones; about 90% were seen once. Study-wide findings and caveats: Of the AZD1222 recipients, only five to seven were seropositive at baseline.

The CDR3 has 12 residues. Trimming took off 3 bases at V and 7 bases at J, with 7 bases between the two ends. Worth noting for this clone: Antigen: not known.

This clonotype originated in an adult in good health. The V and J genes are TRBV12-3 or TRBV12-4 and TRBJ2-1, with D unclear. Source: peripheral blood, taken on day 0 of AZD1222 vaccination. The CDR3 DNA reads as TGTGCCAGCAGTTTGAAAGGGAATGAGCAGTTCTTC. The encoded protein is CASSLKGNEQFF.